The 2 T cell receptor beta chains given below trace back to one sample, sequenced in a study of technical replicates of blood from four donors. Produced via immunoSEQ multiplex PCR; TCRdb's table is partial and in-frame only. Seen here are 70,000 to 95,000 clones, over 90% observed once, and the top ten hold about 0.27%. The sample comprised T cells isolated from PBMCs. These receptors were collected from a human donor in good health.

The rearrangement joins TRBV14 to TRBJ1-3, with a possible D match to TRBD1 (6 bases). V gave up 3 bases and J gave up 9 bases, with 15 bases separating them. The CDR3 contains 14 residues. The V gene's germline CDR1 is SGHDN and CDR2 FVKESK. CDR3 coding DNA: TGTGCCAGCAGCCACCAAATCCAGGGGAGCACCATATATTTT. This codes for CASSHQIQGSTIYF.

This clone was recorded once. The rearrangement uses TRBV7-8 and TRBJ1-1; tentative D call: TRBD1 (6 bases). This CDR3 is built from 16 residues. The V end was cut by 1 base, the J end by 0 bases, with 12 bases between. Germline CDR1 is SGHVS and CDR2 is FQNEAQ. The CDR3 here is CASSLGSGQVNTEAFF. The CDR3, as DNA: TGTGCCAGCAGCTTAGGTTCGGGACAAGTGAACACTGAAGCTTTCTTT.